One and the same sample provided the 11 T cell receptor beta chains below, sequenced in a study of blood T cell repertoires in COVID-19. Repertoires were generated with immunoSEQ multiplex PCR, while TCRdb's copy carries only in-frame clones and drops some. Of around 280,000 clones listed, approximately 84% are singletons. The sample consisted of peripheral blood. All receptors derive from a woman in her thirties who had recovered from COVID-19.

This clone was found once. V and J are TRBV15 and TRBJ2-3, with TRBD2 matching 7 bases. Germline CDR1 is LNHNV and CDR2 is YYDKDF (reference sequence). The CDR3 has 16 residues. V dropped 0 bases and J dropped 5; count of bases not matched to a gene: 8. The DNA for the CDR3 is TGTGCCACCAGCAGAGATGGTACGGGAGGCAGAGATACGCAGTATTTT. Translated: CATSRDGTGGRDTQYF. Drawing the rest from reference TRBV15 and TRBJ2-3, the complete variable domain is DAMVIQNPRYQVTQFGKPVTLSCSQTLNHNVMYWYQQKSSQAPKLLFHYYDKDFNNEADTPDNFQSRRPNTSFCFLDIRSPGLGDTAMYLCATSRDGTGGRDTQYFGPGTRLTVL.

This chain links TRBV5-1 with TRBJ2-2, with 8 bases lining up with TRBD1. There are 13 residues in the CDR3. V lost 7 bases to trimming and J lost 6 bases; unmatched junction nucleotides: 5. The germline V gene has CDR1 SGHRS and CDR2 YFSETQ. The CDR3 region has the DNA TGCGCCAGCCGGCAGGGGGCTTCCGGGGAGCTGTTTTTT. This encodes CASRQGASGELFF.

This clone was found once. V and J are TRBV5-5 and TRBJ1-4; 8 bases fit TRBD1. CDR3 length equals 16 residues. In germline, CDR1 is SGHKS, CDR2 YYEKEE (reference sequence). The J segment lost 7 bases and the V segment lost 0 bases, leaving 8 bases of the junction unmatched. The DNA of the CDR3 is TGTGCCAGCAGCTTGGGCCAGGGGGCTTTCCGTGAAAAACTGTTTTTT. It codes for CASSLGQGAFREKLFF.

This clone occurred a few times. The CDR3 DNA reads as TGTGCCACCCTAACCCAGGGGGTGTTTGGCTACACCTTC. As protein: CATLTQGVFGYTF. The chain couples TRBV12-3 or TRBV12-4 to TRBJ1-2, with 7 bases fitting TRBD1. Trimming took 10 bases from V and 7 from J; bases not matched to a gene: 12. The CDR3 is 13 residues long.

This chain links TRBV6-2 or TRBV6-3 with TRBJ2-1; D remains unclear. From germline, CDR1 is MNHEY and CDR2 SVGEGT. V gave up 6 bases and J gave up 15 bases, with 18 bases separating them. The CDR3 contains 12 residues. CDR3 DNA: TGTGCCAGCAGCCCCGTTGGAGTGGCCCTGTTCTTC. It specifies CASSPVGVALFF.

The chain combines TRBV7-6 with TRBJ2-2; 8 bases align to TRBD2. CDR1 and CDR2 from the germline V gene are SGHVS and FNYEAQ. This CDR3 has 16 amino acids. V was pared by 5 bases and J by 7 bases, with 12 bases of the junction left unmatched. CDR3 sequence: CASSPQAGVIGGELFF. The CDR3 DNA reads as TGTGCCAGCAGCCCCCAAGCGGGAGTAATCGGCGGGGAGCTGTTTTTT.

With regard to this clone: Other DNA sequences within the sample encode an identical CDR3. J is TRBJ2-5 and V is TRBV19; D uncertain. Germline-derived CDR1 and CDR2 are LNHDA and SQIVND (reference sequence). The CDR3 spans 13 residues. Trimming removed 3 bases from V and 1 base from J, with 6 bases in between. CDR3 amino acids: CASSISPQETQYF. The CDR3 nucleotides are TGTGCCAGTAGTATCTCCCCCCAAGAGACCCAGTACTTC.

This chain uses TRBV19 with TRBJ1-4; a weak D match, TRBD1 (6 bases). The CDR3 has 15 amino acids. Germline values: CDR1 LNHDA, CDR2 SQIVND (reference sequence). V lost 9 bases to trimming and J lost 7 bases, with 21 bases between them. DNA of the CDR3: TGTGCCAGCTTTTCCGGGCGGGGGGCCGGTGAAAAACTGTTTTTT. It specifies CASFSGRGAGEKLFF. Variable domain in full (rest from reference TRBV19 and TRBJ1-4): DGGITQSPKYLFRKEGQNVTLSCEQNLNHDAMYWYRQDPGQGLRLIYYSQIVNDFQKGDIAEGYSVSREKKESFPLTVTSAQKNPTAFYLCASFSGRGAGEKLFFGSGTQLSVL.

This sequence joins TRBV15 and TRBJ1-6; D is unclear. Germline-derived CDR1 and CDR2 are LNHNV and YYDKDF (reference sequence). The CDR3 is 14 residues long. The V and J ends lost 3 bases and 10 bases respectively, with 13 bases between them. The CDR3, as DNA: TGTGCCACCAGCAGCTGGCGGGTTGACTCACCCCTCCACTTT. Its protein product is CATSSWRVDSPLHF.

The chain combines TRBV30 with TRBJ1-1; 7 bases agree with TRBD1. The CDR3 is 14 residues long. The V segment lost 1 base and the J segment 0 bases; nucleotides outside the gene matches: 2. The germline V gene encodes CDR1 GTSNPN and CDR2 SVGIG (reference sequence). CDR3 bases: TGTGCCTGGAGTGCGGACAGGCTGAACACTGAAGCTTTCTTT. Translating gives CAWSADRLNTEAFF.

The chain has TRBV19 and TRBJ2-1; 12 nucleotides align to TRBD2. J was trimmed by 9 bases and V by 7 bases; bases with no gene match: 7. The CDR3 covers 14 residues. CDR1 LNHDA and CDR2 SQIVND come from the germline V gene (reference sequence). As DNA, the CDR3 is TGTGCCAGTAAACTAGCGGGAGGAAGACGTGAGCAGTTCTTC. Translated, it gives CASKLAGGRREQFF.